This T cell receptor beta chain was recorded in a study of T cell responses to AZD1222 COVID-19 vaccine. Study details: Second-dose recipients at about 4 or about 12 weeks were treated as one pooled group.

On this clone itself: Its antigen is not identified.

Study-wide results and limits: An increase in Spike-specific TCR breadth and depth was observed after two AZD1222 doses. Seropositive AZD1222 recipients at baseline numbered only 5 or 6. White British ancestry dominated among donors, who included more females, and clonal diversity was possibly underestimated.

This CDR3 has 16 residues. CDR1 is LNHDA and CDR2 is SQIVND in the germline V gene (reference sequence). The J segment lost 6 bases and the V segment lost 7 bases, leaving 13 bases of the junction unmatched. Clones were sequenced by immunoSEQ multiplex PCR, and TCRdb holds only the in-frame ones, with some missing. Found here are some 150,000 clones, around nine tenths of them singletons; the top ten hold about 5.3%. The V and J genes are TRBV19 and TRBJ2-3, with 10 bases lining up with TRBD1. The material was peripheral blood, obtained on day 0 of AZD1222 vaccination. This TCR was recovered from an adult in good health. CDR3 DNA sequence: TGTGCCAGTACCGAAAACCCGGGACAGGGGAGCGATACGCAGTATTTT. This translates into CASTENPGQGSDTQYF.